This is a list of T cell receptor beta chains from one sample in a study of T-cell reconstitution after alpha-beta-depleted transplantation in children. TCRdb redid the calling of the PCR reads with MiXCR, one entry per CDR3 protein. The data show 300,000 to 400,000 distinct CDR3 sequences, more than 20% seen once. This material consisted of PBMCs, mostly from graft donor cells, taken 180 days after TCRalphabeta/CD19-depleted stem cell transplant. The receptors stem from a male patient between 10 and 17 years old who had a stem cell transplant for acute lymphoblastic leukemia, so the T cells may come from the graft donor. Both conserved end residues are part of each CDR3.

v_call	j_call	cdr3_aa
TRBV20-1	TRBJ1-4	CSARRQSGHEKLFF
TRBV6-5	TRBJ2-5	CASSSLGHRETQYF
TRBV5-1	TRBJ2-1	CASSLKGPGAPREQFF
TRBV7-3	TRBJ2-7	CASSSGTGVEQYF
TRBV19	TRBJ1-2	CASSMDPRNYGYTF
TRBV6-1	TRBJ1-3	CASKDSGASGNTIYF
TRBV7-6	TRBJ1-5	CASSPEMDRVVQPQHF
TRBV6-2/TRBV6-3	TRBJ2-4	CASSYVGGGSTSLAKNIQYF
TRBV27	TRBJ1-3	CASSKGLGNTIYF
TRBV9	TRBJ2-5	CASSKGTGANQETQYF
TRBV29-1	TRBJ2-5	CSVERGARETQYF
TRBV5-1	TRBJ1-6	CASSLDWIDNSPLHF
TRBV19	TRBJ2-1	CASYPGTSGTNEQFF
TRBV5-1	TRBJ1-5	CASSLGTGANQPQHF